The rows below give T cell receptor beta chains drawn from one sample of a study of blood T cells in healthy people across ages. A single record per CDR3 protein comes from TCRdb applying MiXCR to the 5' RACE reads. The sample records 1.5 million to 2 million distinct CDR3 sequences, about 50% being singletons. Sequenced input: blood. Receptors originate from a woman between 40 and 50 years old in good health. Each CDR3 is given with its conserved first and last residue. D genes are given only for firm matches. Where a row states a size, it is once, few, many or the class of an expanded clone; other rows omit it.

cdr3_aa	cdr3_nt	clone_size	d_call	v_call	j_call
CSAEGGGGANVLTF	TGCAGTGCGGAAGGGGGAGGTGGGGCCAACGTCCTGACTTTC	-	-	TRBV20-1	TRBJ2-6
CASSALDRNYNEQFF	TGTGCCAGCAGCGCCTTGGACAGGAATTACAATGAGCAGTTCTTC	-	TRBD1	TRBV7-2	TRBJ2-1
CASSSGLAGGLGTQYF	TGTGCCAGCAGCTCCGGACTAGCGGGGGGGCTAGGGACCCAGTACTTC	few	TRBD2	TRBV7-2	TRBJ2-5
CASSLRTGGERHYEQYF	TGCGCCAGCAGCCTCCGCACGGGGGGGGAGAGGCACTACGAGCAGTACTTC	-	TRBD2	TRBV4-3	TRBJ2-7
CSARSGGQRVNEQFF	TGCAGTGCTAGATCGGGGGGACAGAGGGTCAATGAGCAGTTCTTC	-	-	TRBV20-1	TRBJ2-1
CASSGTPGQGISGANVLTF	TGCGCCAGCAGTGGGACCCCGGGACAGGGGATCTCTGGGGCCAACGTCCTGACTTTC	few	TRBD1	TRBV10-2	TRBJ2-6
CASYRRGAYNEQYF	TGTGCCAGCTACCGACGGGGCGCCTACAATGAGCAGTACTTC	-	-	TRBV5-6	TRBJ2-5
CASSKRTSGPETQYF	TGTGCCAGCAGTAAGAGGACTAGCGGTCCAGAGACCCAGTACTTC	-	TRBD2	TRBV7-2	TRBJ2-5
CASSPQGFDEQYF	TGTGCCAGCAGCCCACAGGGTTTCGACGAGCAGTACTTC	few	-	TRBV7-9	TRBJ2-7
CASSYGGQGVQPQHF	TGTGCCAGCAGTTACGGGGGACAGGGGGTCCAGCCCCAGCATTTT	once	TRBD1	TRBV6-6	TRBJ1-5
CASSPPWGVNYNEQFF	TGTGCCAGCAGCCCCCCCTGGGGGGTCAATTACAATGAGCAGTTCTTC	-	-	TRBV7-6	TRBJ2-1
CASNTGTGQGGYGYTF	TGTGCCAGCAATACCGGGACAGGACAGGGAGGGTATGGCTACACCTTC	-	TRBD1	TRBV12-3/TRBV12-4	TRBJ1-2
CASSSRDRGGNEQFF	TGTGCCAGCAGTTCCCGGGACAGGGGCGGCAATGAGCAGTTCTTC	few	TRBD1	TRBV12-3/TRBV12-4	TRBJ2-1
CASSLEGRGLRAFF	TGTGCCAGCAGCTTAGAGGGTCGGGGGCTTCGAGCTTTCTTT	-	-	TRBV7-8	TRBJ1-1
CASSERDPSNEQYF	TGTGCCAGCAGTGAAAGGGACCCCTCGAATGAGCAGTACTTC	-	-	TRBV27	TRBJ2-7
CASSDPGTSGQYF	TGTGCCAGCAGTGACCCGGGGACCTCAGGGCAGTACTTC	-	-	TRBV6-5	TRBJ2-5
CASSERPSLNTEAFF	TGTGCCAGCAGTGAAAGGCCTTCCTTGAACACTGAAGCTTTCTTT	once	-	TRBV2	TRBJ1-1
CASLDGAHNEQFF	TGTGCCAGCCTCGACGGGGCACACAATGAGCAGTTCTTC	-	-	TRBV28	TRBJ2-1
CATVAGRPEDTQYF	TGTGCCACCGTAGCGGGGCGACCAGAAGATACGCAGTATTTT	-	TRBD2	TRBV15	TRBJ2-3
CAISDGVANEQFF	TGTGCCATCAGTGATGGGGTGGCGAATGAGCAGTTCTTC	few	-	TRBV10-3	TRBJ2-1
CSVEDLRGTEAFF	TGCAGCGTTGAAGATCTTAGGGGAACTGAAGCTTTCTTT	few	-	TRBV29-1	TRBJ1-1
CASSEGTTASNEQFF	TGTGCCAGCAGTGAAGGGACCACAGCGTCCAATGAGCAGTTCTTC	-	-	TRBV2	TRBJ2-1
CASSLRDFLRHEQFF	TGTGCCAGCAGTCTCCGGGACTTCCTACGCCATGAGCAGTTCTTC	-	-	TRBV27	TRBJ2-1
CACSKDRSLINEQFF	TGTGCCTGCAGTAAAGACAGGAGCCTTATCAATGAGCAGTTCTTC	once	-	TRBV6-5	TRBJ2-1
CASSFEASGETQYF	TGTGCCAGCAGCTTTGAGGCTAGCGGAGAGACCCAGTACTTC	-	TRBD2	TRBV5-4	TRBJ2-5
CASSPSGRAGQYF	TGTGCCAGCAGCCCCTCGGGTCGGGCCGGACAGTACTTC	few	-	TRBV11-2	TRBJ2-4
CASSYLGTDGYTF	TGTGCCAGCAGTTACTTAGGGACGGATGGCTACACCTTC	few	-	TRBV6-5	TRBJ1-2
CASSYLSADTQYF	TGTGCCAGCAGTTACCTCTCTGCAGATACGCAGTATTTT	-	-	TRBV6-5	TRBJ2-3
CASSLTVFYDQYF	TGCGCCAGCAGCTTAACAGTATTCTACGACCAGTACTTC	-	-	TRBV5-1	TRBJ2-7
CASSFPGQPTGTQYF	TGTGCCAGCAGTTTCCCGGGACAGCCCACAGGTACGCAGTATTTT	-	TRBD1	TRBV12-3/TRBV12-4	TRBJ2-3
CASSFAGAMNTEAFF	TGTGCCAGCAGTTTTGCCGGGGCGATGAACACTGAAGCTTTCTTT	-	-	TRBV12-3/TRBV12-4	TRBJ1-1
CASSYEHRWGTKGEQYF	TGTGCCAGCAGTTACGAGCATCGCTGGGGGACCAAGGGCGAGCAGTACTTC	few	-	TRBV6-2/TRBV6-3	TRBJ2-7
CASSPRTVSYNEQFF	TGTGCCAGCAGCCCACGGACAGTCTCCTACAATGAGCAGTTCTTC	many	-	TRBV6-2/TRBV6-3	TRBJ2-1
CSAPPPSGKSRETQYF	TGCAGTGCTCCCCCCCCGTCAGGGAAGTCTAGAGAGACCCAGTACTTC	-	-	TRBV20-1	TRBJ2-5
CSASVSDLYGYTF	TGCAGTGCTAGTGTGTCGGATCTCTATGGCTACACCTTC	few	-	TRBV20-1	TRBJ1-2
CSATLTPWGGEQFF	TGCAGTGCTACCCTAACCCCATGGGGTGGTGAGCAGTTCTTC	-	-	TRBV20-1	TRBJ2-1
CSVGGAGGSGANVLTF	TGCAGCGTTGGCGGGGCAGGGGGTTCTGGGGCCAACGTCCTGACTTTC	few	-	TRBV29-1	TRBJ2-6
CASSPSLMGGSTYEQYF	TGTGCCAGCAGCCCCAGCTTGATGGGCGGGTCTACCTACGAGCAGTACTTC	-	-	TRBV9	TRBJ2-7